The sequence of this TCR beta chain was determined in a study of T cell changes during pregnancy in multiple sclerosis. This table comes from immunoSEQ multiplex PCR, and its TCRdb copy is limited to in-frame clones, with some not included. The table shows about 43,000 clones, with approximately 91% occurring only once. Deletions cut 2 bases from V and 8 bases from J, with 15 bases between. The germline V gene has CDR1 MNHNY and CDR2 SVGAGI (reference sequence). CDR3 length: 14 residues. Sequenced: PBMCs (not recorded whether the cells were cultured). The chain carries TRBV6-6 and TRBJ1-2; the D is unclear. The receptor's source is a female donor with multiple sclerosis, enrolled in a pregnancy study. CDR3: CASSYAVGRSGYTF. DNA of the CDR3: TGTGCCAGCAGTTACGCCGTAGGACGATCGGGCTACACCTTC.